This T cell receptor beta chain stems from a study of blood T cell repertoires in COVID-19. As originally analysed: The authors estimated nucleated cell counts from reference gene primer amplification. Data came from immunoSEQ multiplex PCR; TCRdb stores just in-frame clones and leaves some out. V and J calls and clone size are given by that table; D and trimming were obtained from the DNA. The table records about 200,000 clones, 70% to 90% of them present only once. Trimming stripped 5 bases from V and 3 bases from J, with 4 bases between. This CDR3 is 10 amino acids long. CDR1 and CDR2 (germline): DFQATT, SNEGSKA (reference sequence). Seattle participants joined during active infection and were tracked over time.

The receptor comes from a man aged 50 or older with COVID-19, enrolled during active disease. The chain combines TRBV20-1 with TRBJ2-5; D ambiguous. The sample taken for sequencing was peripheral blood. The CDR3 sequence is CSAQEETQYF. CDR3 nucleotides: TGCAGTGCTCAGGAAGAGACCCAGTACTTC.